A selection of T cell receptor beta chains follows, all from one sample in a study of blood T cell repertoires in COVID-19. Measured with immunoSEQ multiplex PCR; TCRdb has only the in-frame clones, and not every one. The repertoire has about 300,000 clones, 85% to 90% of them found once; the top ten carry 1.3%. The sequenced sample was peripheral blood. The origin of the receptors is a man aged 70-80 years with acute or convalescent COVID-19. Both conserved end residues are part of each CDR3. Fields, in order: J gene, clone size, V gene, CDR3 protein. Clone size appears in some rows only: once, few, many, or a class for an expanded clone.

>TRBJ2-2|.|TRBV7-9
CASSRDRSNTGELFF
>TRBJ1-2|.|TRBV9
CASSVAEGSVYGYTF
>TRBJ2-7|.|TRBV25-1
CASSEFLSAGGYEQYF
>TRBJ1-6|.|TRBV28
CASSPAGQGYSPLHF
>TRBJ2-1|.|TRBV24-1
CATSDPSGGAYNEQFF
>TRBJ1-2|.|TRBV5-6
CASGQGASRGYTF
>TRBJ1-1|once|TRBV27
CASSTGAGGTAFF
>TRBJ2-2|.|TRBV6-2/TRBV6-3
CASSLGQANTGELFF
>TRBJ2-1|.|TRBV24-1
CATSDLPGTSGGLYNEQFF
>TRBJ1-6|.|TRBV7-6
CASSFSGINNSPLHF
>TRBJ2-7|.|TRBV7-2
CASSPSGRTPYEQYF
>TRBJ1-2|.|TRBV5-1
CASSLDPGQGYGYTF
>TRBJ1-2|.|TRBV12-3/TRBV12-4
CASSLQGVLGYTF
>TRBJ2-3|.|TRBV5-4
CASSMGTNSDTQYF
>TRBJ2-5|.|TRBV18
CASSPGRRETQYF
>TRBJ1-2|.|TRBV19
CASRIQGARGGYTF
>TRBJ1-2|.|TRBV3-1/TRBV3-2
CASSQEQSYGYTF
>TRBJ2-7|.|TRBV9
CASSGPTPEGRLYF
>TRBJ2-5|.|TRBV4-3
CASSQESMAGGPGETQYF
>TRBJ2-3|.|TRBV4-2
CASSLSTRDSHTQYF
>TRBJ2-7|.|TRBV28
CASRPRTGGLYEQYF
>TRBJ2-5|.|TRBV5-1
CASSTDRGLGETQYF
>TRBJ2-7|.|TRBV30
CAWSRGSYEQYF
>TRBJ1-5|.|TRBV12-3/TRBV12-4
CASKRRNQPQHF
>TRBJ2-7|.|TRBV28
CASSLLHHRYEQYF
>TRBJ1-5|.|TRBV6-1
CASSDPGFDQPQHF